This TCR beta chain derives from a study of blood T cells in healthy people across ages. Findings of the study overall: PBMCs were not sorted, which prevented a conclusive comparison of naive versus antigen-experienced cells. With naive T cell percentage, TCR beta diversity showed a strong correlation.

The second PCR ran about 6 to 12 cycles with a sample-barcoded 5' primer and J-beta primers. The authors tagged each cDNA molecule using a template-switch adaptor with 12 random nucleotides. TCRdb redid the calling of the 5' RACE reads with MiXCR, one entry per CDR3 protein. The sample contains 600,000 or so distinct CDR3 sequences, about 30% of which appear only once. This clonotype was observed many times. Its cognate antigen is unknown. Peripheral blood was drawn, around 9.4 milliliters per donor. The receptor comes from a woman at least 80 years old in good health. The specimen was blood.

The CDR3 spells CSASQGVWNSPLHF. CDR3 bases: TGCAGTGCTAGTCAGGGGGTATGGAATTCACCCCTCCACTTT. The chain combines TRBV20-1 with TRBJ1-6, with 7 nucleotides matching TRBD1. This CDR3 is built from 14 residues. Germline CDR1 DFQATT, CDR2 SNEGSKA (reference sequence). Trimming took 3 bases from V and 7 from J; bases not matched to a gene: 6.